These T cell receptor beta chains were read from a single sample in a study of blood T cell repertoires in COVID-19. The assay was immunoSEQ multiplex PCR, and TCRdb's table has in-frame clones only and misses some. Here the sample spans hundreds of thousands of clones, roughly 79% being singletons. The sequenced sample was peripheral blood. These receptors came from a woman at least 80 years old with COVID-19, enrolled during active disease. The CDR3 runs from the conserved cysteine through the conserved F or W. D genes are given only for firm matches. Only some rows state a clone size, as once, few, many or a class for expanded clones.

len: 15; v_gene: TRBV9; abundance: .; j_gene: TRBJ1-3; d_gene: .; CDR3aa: CASSAPQASGNTIYF; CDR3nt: TGTGCCAGCAGCGCGCCTCAGGCTTCTGGAAACACCATATATTTT
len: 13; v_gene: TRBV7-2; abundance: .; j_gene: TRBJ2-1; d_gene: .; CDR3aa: CASSPNSYNEQFF; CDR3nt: TGTGCCAGCAGCCCCAACTCCTACAATGAGCAGTTCTTC
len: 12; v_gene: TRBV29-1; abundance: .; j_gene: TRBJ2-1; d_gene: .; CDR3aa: CSVGDTYNEQFF; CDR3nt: TGCAGCGTGGGGGACACTTACAATGAGCAGTTCTTC
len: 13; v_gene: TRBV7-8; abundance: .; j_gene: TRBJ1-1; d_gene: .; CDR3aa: CASSPVVNTEAFF; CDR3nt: TGTGCCAGCAGCCCAGTGGTGAACACTGAAGCTTTCTTT
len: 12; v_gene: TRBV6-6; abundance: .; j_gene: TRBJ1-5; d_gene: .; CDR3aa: CASRPRGWPQHF; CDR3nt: TGTGCCAGCAGGCCCAGGGGATGGCCCCAGCATTTT
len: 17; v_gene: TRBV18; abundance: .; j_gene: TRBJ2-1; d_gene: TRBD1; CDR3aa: CASSRIGTGGSYNEQFF; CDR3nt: TGTGCCAGCTCACGGATAGGGACAGGCGGCTCCTACAATGAGCAGTTCTTC
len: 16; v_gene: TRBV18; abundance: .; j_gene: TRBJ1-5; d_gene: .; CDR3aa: CASSLRGQGNNQPQHF; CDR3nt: TGTGCCAGCTCACTAAGGGGTCAGGGAAACAATCAGCCCCAGCATTTT
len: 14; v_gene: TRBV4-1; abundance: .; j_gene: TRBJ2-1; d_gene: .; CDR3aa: CASRRGVTYNEQFF; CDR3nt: TGCGCCAGCAGGCGGGGCGTTACCTACAATGAGCAGTTCTTC
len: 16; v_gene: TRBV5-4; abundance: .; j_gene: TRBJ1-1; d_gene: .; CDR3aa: CASSPQFGGKNTEAFF; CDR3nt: TGTGCCAGCAGCCCACAATTCGGGGGAAAGAACACTGAAGCTTTCTTT
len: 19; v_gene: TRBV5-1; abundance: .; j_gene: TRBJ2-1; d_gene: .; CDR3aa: CAPRLGGGYGTGTYNEQFF; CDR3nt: TGCGCCCCCCGCCTGGGGGGGGGTTACGGGACAGGAACCTACAATGAGCAGTTCTTC
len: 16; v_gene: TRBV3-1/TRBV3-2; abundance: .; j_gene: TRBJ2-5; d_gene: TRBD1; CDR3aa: CASSPRTGGHQETQYF; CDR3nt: TGTGCCAGCAGCCCTCGGACAGGGGGGCACCAAGAGACCCAGTACTTC
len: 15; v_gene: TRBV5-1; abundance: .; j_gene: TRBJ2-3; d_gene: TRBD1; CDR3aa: CASSLEDRGTDTQYF; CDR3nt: TGCGCCAGCAGCTTGGAAGACAGGGGCACAGATACGCAGTATTTT
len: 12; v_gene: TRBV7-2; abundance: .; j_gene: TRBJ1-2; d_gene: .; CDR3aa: CASSSGDAGYTF; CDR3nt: TGTGCCAGCAGCTCCGGGGATGCTGGCTACACCTTC
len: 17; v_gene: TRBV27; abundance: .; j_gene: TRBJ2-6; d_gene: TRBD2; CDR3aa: CASGRLAPRSGANVLTF; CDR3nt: TGTGCCAGCGGGAGACTAGCACCTCGGTCTGGGGCCAACGTCCTGACTTTC
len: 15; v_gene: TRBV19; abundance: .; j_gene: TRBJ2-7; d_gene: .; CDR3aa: CASSITPAVLGEQYF; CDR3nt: TGTGCCAGTAGTATAACACCCGCGGTTTTGGGTGAGCAGTACTTC
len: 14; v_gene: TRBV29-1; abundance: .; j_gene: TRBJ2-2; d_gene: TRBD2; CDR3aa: CSAMPGLATGELFF; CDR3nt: TGCAGCGCCATGCCGGGACTAGCGACCGGGGAGCTGTTTTTT
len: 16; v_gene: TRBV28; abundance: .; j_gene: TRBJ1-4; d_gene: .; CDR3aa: CASGGDSRATNEKLFF; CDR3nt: TGTGCCAGCGGGGGCGATTCGAGGGCAACTAATGAAAAACTGTTTTTT
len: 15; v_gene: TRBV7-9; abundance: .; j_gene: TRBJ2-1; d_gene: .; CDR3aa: CASSLRGREGNEQFF; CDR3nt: TGTGCCAGCAGCTTAAGGGGGCGGGAAGGTAATGAGCAGTTCTTC
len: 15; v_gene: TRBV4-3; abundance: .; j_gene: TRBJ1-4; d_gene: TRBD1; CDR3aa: CASSQDGTGIEKLFF; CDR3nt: TGCGCCAGCAGCCAAGATGGGACAGGGATTGAAAAACTGTTTTTT
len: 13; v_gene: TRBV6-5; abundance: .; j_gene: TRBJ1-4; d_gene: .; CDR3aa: CASTAERGEKLFF; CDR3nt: TGTGCCAGCACGGCGGAAAGAGGTGAAAAACTGTTTTTT
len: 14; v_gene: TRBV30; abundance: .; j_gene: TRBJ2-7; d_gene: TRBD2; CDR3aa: CAWSVPGRTSEQYF; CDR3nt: TGTGCCTGGAGTGTCCCCGGGAGGACGTCCGAGCAGTACTTC
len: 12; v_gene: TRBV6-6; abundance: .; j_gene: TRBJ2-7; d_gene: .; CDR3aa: CASRKDTYEQYF; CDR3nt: TGTGCCAGCAGAAAAGACACCTACGAGCAGTACTTC
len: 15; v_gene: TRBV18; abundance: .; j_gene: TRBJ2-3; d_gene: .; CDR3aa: CASSQKGVTTDTQYF; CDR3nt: TGTGCCAGCTCACAAAAGGGGGTCACCACAGATACGCAGTATTTT
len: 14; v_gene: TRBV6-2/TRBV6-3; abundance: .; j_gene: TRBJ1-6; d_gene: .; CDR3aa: CASSDGTHKSPLHF; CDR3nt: TGTGCCAGCAGTGACGGGACTCACAAATCACCCCTCCACTTT
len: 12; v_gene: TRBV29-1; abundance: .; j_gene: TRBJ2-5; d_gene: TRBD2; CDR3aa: CSWEGGQETQYF; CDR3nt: TGCAGTTGGGAGGGTGGCCAAGAGACCCAGTACTTC
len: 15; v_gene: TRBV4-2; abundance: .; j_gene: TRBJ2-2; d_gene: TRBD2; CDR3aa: CASSLYSGAPGELFF; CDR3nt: TGTGCCAGCAGCCTCTATAGCGGGGCGCCCGGGGAGCTGTTTTTT
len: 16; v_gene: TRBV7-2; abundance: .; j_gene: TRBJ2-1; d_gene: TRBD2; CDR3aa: CASSLESGSGDNEQFF; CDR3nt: TGTGCCAGCAGCTTAGAGAGCGGGAGTGGGGACAATGAGCAGTTCTTC
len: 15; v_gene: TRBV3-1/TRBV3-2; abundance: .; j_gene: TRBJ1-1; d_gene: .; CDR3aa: CASSQVARMNTEAFF; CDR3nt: TGTGCCAGCAGCCAAGTGGCGCGGATGAACACTGAAGCTTTCTTT
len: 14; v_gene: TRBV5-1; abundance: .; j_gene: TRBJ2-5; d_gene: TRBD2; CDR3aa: CASSLLAVQETQYF; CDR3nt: TGCGCCAGCAGCTTACTAGCGGTCCAAGAGACCCAGTACTTC
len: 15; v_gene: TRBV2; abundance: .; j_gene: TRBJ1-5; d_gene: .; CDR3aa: CASSEVSSGNQPQHF; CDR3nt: TGTGCCAGCAGTGAGGTTAGTTCTGGCAATCAGCCCCAGCATTTT
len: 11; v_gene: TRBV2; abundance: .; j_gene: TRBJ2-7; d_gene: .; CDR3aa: CASSEKPEQYF; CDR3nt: TGTGCCAGCAGTGAAAAGCCCGAGCAGTACTTC
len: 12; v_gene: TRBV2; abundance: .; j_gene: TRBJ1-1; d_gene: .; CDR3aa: CASRGGASEAFF; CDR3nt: TGTGCCAGCAGAGGGGGGGCATCCGAAGCTTTCTTT
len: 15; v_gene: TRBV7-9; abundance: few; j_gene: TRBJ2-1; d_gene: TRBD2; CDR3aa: CASSSLGGGWNEQFF; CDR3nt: TGTGCCAGCAGCTCCCTTGGCGGGGGTTGGAATGAGCAGTTCTTC
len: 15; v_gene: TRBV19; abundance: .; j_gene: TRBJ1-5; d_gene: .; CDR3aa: CASKPRRDAGQPQHF; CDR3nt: TGTGCCAGTAAACCTAGGAGGGACGCTGGTCAGCCCCAGCATTTT
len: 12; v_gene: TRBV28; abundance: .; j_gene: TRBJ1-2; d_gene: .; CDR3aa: CASSPLPTFESF; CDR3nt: TGTGCCAGCAGTCCCCTCCCCACGTTCGAGTCCTTC
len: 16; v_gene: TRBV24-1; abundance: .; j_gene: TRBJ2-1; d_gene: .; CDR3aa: CATSDTAASSYNEQFF; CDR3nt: TGTGCCACCAGTGATACAGCGGCAAGCTCCTACAATGAGCAGTTCTTC
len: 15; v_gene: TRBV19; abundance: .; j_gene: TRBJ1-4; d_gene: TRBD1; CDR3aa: CASTGTGAQNEKLFF; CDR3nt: TGTGCCAGTACCGGGACAGGGGCCCAGAATGAAAAACTGTTTTTT
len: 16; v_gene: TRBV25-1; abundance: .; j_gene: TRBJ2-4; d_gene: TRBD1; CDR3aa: CASSEQGAGAKNIQYF; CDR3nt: TGTGCCAGCAGTGAACAGGGGGCTGGGGCCAAAAACATTCAGTACTTC